This entry describes one T cell receptor beta chain. Ten or more counts support this clonotype. What antigen it recognizes has not been identified. Base-call qualities are not available, and no considerably larger clone is one nucleotide away. The instrument given in TCRdb is Illumina HiSeq 1500. Using fastp trimming at Q25 and MiXCR clonotype assembly, TCRdb reanalyzed the public sequencing data and kept in-frame beta chains. For every CDR3 protein sequence, its rows merge into one entry that carries the most common genes and DNA. The sample contains roughly 600,000 distinct CDR3 sequences, 20% to 25% of them found a single time. Less than 10% of the sample goes to the ten largest clones. From the cysteine up to the phenylalanine, the CDR3 has a length of 16 residues. Only CDR3 DNA remains: 48 bases, in frame from the first base. The germline V gene yields SGHTA for CDR1 and FQGNSA for CDR2. V is pared back by 5 bases and J by 5 bases, with 20 bases lying between the germline termini.

This specimen comes from a study of T cell repertoires in cytomegalovirus infection (dated by TCRdb to about 2019). A note on the overall study: Because public TCR beta signatures pointed to carriage of CMV infection together with the matching HLA type, the HLA type of each donor mattered for the analysis. The investigation overall reported the following: The ex vivo response was dominated by HLA-C-restricted CMV-specific TCR beta clonotypes, and the single most frequent clonotype in two of eight donors was supplied by these HLA-C-restricted clonotypes. In both this cohort and an independent roughly 330-donor cohort, the cumulative frequency of public TCR beta family members distinguished carriers of CMV infection plus the relevant HLA type.

Material for sequencing was CD8+ T cells from PBMCs. The sequence joins TRBV7-2 to TRBJ2-3; the D gene is possibly TRBD1 or TRBD2, each agreeing over 5 bases. This clonotype was obtained from a human donor in good health (CMV status not recorded). Some clones in this sample may be carry-over from other donors' samples. The CDR3 here reads CASSTLPGPGIDTQYF. Read as DNA, the sequence is TGTGCCAGCAGCACCTTACCGGGACCCGGAATAGATACGCAGTATTTT.